This T cell receptor (beta chain) was retrieved from a study of tumor-infiltrating lymphocytes in primary liver carcinoma. Whole-study context: T1-T3 N0M0 was the stage of the tumors, which were about 4.2 to 11 cm across. Samples returned roughly 3.5 to 8 million productive TCRbeta reads, a yield that was similar across tissue types.

Co-extraction of RNA and DNA was performed on 20-30 mg of unsorted bulk tissue. The authors sampled five separate regions per tumor. Synthesis of TCR beta cDNA was carried out from 450 to 650 ng total RNA with a constant-region primer. Investigators got TCR beta libraries out of three nested multiplex PCR rounds, done with slightly modified ARM-PCR. For approximately 11 cycles apiece, the opening two PCR rounds ran with TRBV1-TRBV30 forward primers and a C-beta reverse primer. TCRdb called the multiplex PCR reads again in MiXCR, with one record for every CDR3 protein. Counted here are 45,000 to 65,000 distinct CDR3 sequences, around 73% occurring once; the ten biggest clones make up roughly a quarter. Germline V gene data show CDR1 as SGHTS and CDR2 as YDEGEE. The CDR3 consists of 16 residues. Points on this clonotype: The antigen remains unidentified. Relative to the germline gene, one junction end is altered; a read error may explain this.

Findings and caveats of the study: It was tumor-adjacent and tumor-blood pairs that overlapped less than tumor region pairs did.

The chain couples TRBV5-8 to TRBJ2-1, with 8 nucleotides matching TRBD2. The TCR comes from a man aged 35-49 years with primary liver carcinoma and hepatitis B virus infection. Sequenced input: liver tumor tissue from sampling region 5. Subset noted: tumor region T5, tumor centre. CDR3 nucleotides: TGTGCCAGCAGCTCGGGACTAGTGGGATTATACAATGAGCAGTCCTTC. This translates into CASSSGLVGLYNEQSF.